These 23 T cell receptor beta chains were sequenced from one sample in a study of blood T cell repertoires in COVID-19. The protocol was immunoSEQ multiplex PCR, while the TCRdb copy is restricted to in-frame clones and leaves out a portion. The table lists some 37,000 clones, 75% to 90% of them singletons, with over 10% in the top ten. The specimen sequenced was peripheral blood. These receptors were collected from a man in his sixties or seventies with acute or convalescent COVID-19.

The chain couples TRBV4-2 to TRBJ1-3; the D gene is possibly TRBD1 (5 bases). This CDR3 comprises 16 residues. Germline CDR1 is LGHNA and CDR2 is YNFKEQ. Deletions cut 3 bases from V and 0 bases from J, with 12 bases between. This CDR3 is CASSHSGGDSGNTIYF. In nucleotides, the CDR3 is TGTGCCAGCAGCCACTCTGGGGGGGACTCTGGAAACACCATATATTTT.

The rearrangement links TRBV5-1 to TRBJ1-4; 7 nucleotides line up with TRBD1. V was pared by 4 bases and J by 2 bases, with 8 bases of the junction left unmatched. CDR1 is SGHRS and CDR2 is YFSETQ in the germline V gene. The CDR3 totals 16 residues. CDR3 region: CASSPGTDRTNEKLFF. The CDR3 coding sequence is TGCGCCAGCAGCCCTGGGACAGACAGGACTAATGAAAAACTGTTTTTT.

V gene TRBV3-1 (or the pseudogene TRBV3-2) combines with J gene TRBJ2-7, with D possibly TRBD2 on 5 matching bases. V was trimmed by 4 bases and J by 2 bases, leaving 18 bases between them. CDR1 LGHDT and CDR2 YNNKEL come from the germline V gene (reference sequence). The length of the CDR3 is 16 residues. CDR3 bases: TGTGCCAGCAGCCCTATACGGGGAGTAGCCGCCTACGAGCAGTACTTC. As protein: CASSPIRGVAAYEQYF.

V and J are TRBV29-1 and TRBJ1-2; 8 bases are shared with TRBD1. Germline V lookup: CDR1 SQVTM, CDR2 ANQGSEA. CDR3 size: 14 residues. J gave up 6 bases and V 5 bases, and 11 bases lay outside the gene matches. The CDR3 bases are TGCAGCGTTCACCTTCAAACAGGGGGTGATGGCTACACCTTC. This gives the protein CSVHLQTGGDGYTF.

This rearrangement joins TRBV27 to TRBJ1-2; 7 nucleotides align to TRBD1. Germline CDR1 and CDR2: MNHEY and SMNVEV (reference sequence). Trimming took 2 bases from V and 4 from J; bases not matched to a gene: 1. The CDR3 extends over 13 amino acids. CDR3 DNA sequence: TGTGCCAGCAGTTTAGGGACAGCCTATGGCTACACCTTC. Translating it yields CASSLGTAYGYTF.

This clone appeared once. The rearrangement uses TRBV5-1 and TRBJ2-5, with a tentative D call TRBD2 (7 bases). Deletions cut 2 bases from V and 4 bases from J, with 18 bases between. The CDR3 totals 16 residues. Germline V gives CDR1 SGHRS, CDR2 YFSETQ. The CDR3 DNA is TGCGCCAGCAGCTTAGAAGGGGGAGGGCCGTTAGAGACCCAGTACTTC. It codes for CASSLEGGGPLETQYF.

The chain links TRBV28 to TRBJ2-2; no clear D. Looked up from germline, CDR1 is MDHEN and CDR2 is SYDVKM. V lost 6 bases and J lost 0, with 23 bases in between. CDR3 size: 19 residues. The DNA for the CDR3 is TGTGCCAGCAGCCTGGTAATAGTCCGTCCCTCATCGAACACCGGGGAGCTGTTTTTT. Protein product: CASSLVIVRPSSNTGELFF. Based on the CDR3 plus reference TRBV28 and TRBJ2-2, the full variable domain is DVKVTQSSRYLVKRTGEKVFLECVQDMDHENMFWYRQDPGLGLRLIYFSYDVKMKEKGDIPEGYSVSREKKERFSLILESASTNQTSMYLCASSLVIVRPSSNTGELFFGEGSRLTVL.

The rearrangement joins TRBV4-3 to TRBJ1-2, with unresolved D. This CDR3 has 17 residues. V lost 0 bases to trimming and J lost 1 base, with 15 bases between them. The germline V gene has CDR1 LGHNA and CDR2 YSLEER. The CDR3 DNA reads as TGCGCCAGCAGCCAAGATCGTCTACAGCTATTTAACTATGGCTACACCTTC. As protein: CASSQDRLQLFNYGYTF.

The rearrangement links TRBV29-1 to TRBJ2-1; 11 nucleotides line up with TRBD1. The J segment lost 2 bases and the V segment lost 0 bases, leaving 3 bases of the junction unmatched. This CDR3 has 16 amino acids. Germline lookup yields CDR1 SQVTM and CDR2 ANQGSEA. CDR3 loop: CSVEEGTGGTYNEQFF. CDR3 coding DNA: TGCAGCGTTGAAGAGGGGACAGGGGGGACCTACAATGAGCAGTTCTTC.

CDR3: CASIRDRGTEKLFF. The CDR3, as DNA: TGTGCCAGCATCCGGGACAGGGGGACTGAAAAACTGTTTTTT. The chain carries TRBV28 and TRBJ1-4; 11 nucleotides align to TRBD1. The trim removed 7 bases at V and 7 bases at J, leaving 5 bases unmatched. This CDR3 spans 14 amino acids. CDR1 and CDR2 (germline): MDHEN, SYDVKM.

The table lists this clone with a count of one. J is TRBJ2-7 and V is TRBV4-1, with D possibly TRBD2 on 5 matching bases. Germline loops: CDR1 MGHRA, CDR2 YSYEKL. The CDR3 is 16 residues long. Trimming pared 0 bases from V and 5 bases from J, leaving 17 bases between. CDR3 bases: TGCGCCAGCAGCCAAGATTGGGGAGATCAAGCGGACGAGCAGTACTTC. This sequence encodes CASSQDWGDQADEQYF.

The chain uses TRBV7-9 and TRBJ2-3, with 8 bases aligning to TRBD2. CDR3 length equals 16 residues. Looked up from germline, CDR1 is SEHNR and CDR2 is FQNEAQ (reference sequence). The junction had 6 bases not matched to a gene; V was cut back by 3 bases and J by 1 base. CDR3 loop: CASSFTQAGGTDTQYF. The CDR3, as DNA: TGTGCCAGCAGCTTCACCCAAGCGGGAGGCACAGATACGCAGTATTTT.

V gene TRBV7-2 combines with J gene TRBJ2-5; 8 nucleotides line up with TRBD2. J lost 3 bases, V lost 3 bases, and 6 bases had no gene match. The CDR3 contains 15 residues. Germline assignment: CDR1 SGHTA and CDR2 FQGNSA. CDR3 nucleotides: TGTGCCAGCAGCTTCAACAGCGGGAGTGAAGAGACCCAGTACTTC. Encoded protein: CASSFNSGSEETQYF.

The chain joins TRBV7-9 to TRBJ2-3; 8 positions agree with TRBD1. The CDR3 is made up of 16 amino acids. After removal of 1 base from V and 4 bases from J, the junction contained 7 bases not matched to a gene. The V gene's germline CDR1 is SEHNR and CDR2 FQNEAQ (reference sequence). Written as DNA, the CDR3 is TGTGCCAGCAGCTTAGATGGGACAGGATTCGCAGATACGCAGTATTTT. It specifies CASSLDGTGFADTQYF.

The J gene is TRBJ1-2, the V gene TRBV18, with 7 bases fitting TRBD1. Germline V CDR1 and CDR2: KGHSH, LQKENI. After removal of 3 bases from V and 2 bases from J, the junction contained 0 bases not matched to a gene. This CDR3 contains 13 residues. This chain's CDR3 is CASSPTGNYGYTF. The CDR3 DNA sequence: TGTGCCAGCTCACCGACAGGGAACTATGGCTACACCTTC.

V is TRBV6-5 and J is TRBJ2-7, with TRBD2 identical over 10 bases. CDR1 is MNHEY, CDR2 SVGAGI, per germline. The CDR3 has 15 residues. Trimming at V came to 6 bases and at J to 7 bases, leaving 12 bases not matched to a gene. CDR3 in amino acids: CASRSGSSGSTEQYF. CDR3 DNA: TGTGCCAGCAGAAGCGGGTCTAGCGGGAGTACTGAGCAGTACTTC.

V gene TRBV5-1 combines with J gene TRBJ1-1; unclear D gene. V gave up 4 bases and J gave up 10 bases, with 26 bases separating them. Germline loops: CDR1 SGHRS, CDR2 YFSETQ. The CDR3 is made up of 16 amino acids. The CDR3 sequence: CASSPGSGVEGLGAFF. DNA of the CDR3: TGCGCCAGCAGCCCAGGTTCGGGAGTGGAAGGTTTGGGAGCTTTCTTT.

The gene calls are TRBV19 and TRBJ1-1; 7 bases agree with TRBD1. There are 19 residues in the CDR3. Unmatched junction bases numbered 18, after V lost 5 bases and J lost 0 bases. The germline V gene encodes CDR1 LNHDA and CDR2 SQIVND (reference sequence). The CDR3 region has the DNA TGTGCCAGTAGTTTTTACATATTTACGGGACAGCCCATGAACACTGAAGCTTTCTTT. Translated: CASSFYIFTGQPMNTEAFF.

The chain recombines TRBV7-8 with TRBJ1-6; 7 bases fit TRBD1. J lost 6 bases, V lost 3 bases, and 2 bases had no gene match. CDR1 is SGHVS, CDR2 FQNEAQ, per germline. This CDR3 contains 14 residues. The CDR3 nucleotides read TGTGCCAGCAGCTTGGGGGACAGTAATTCACCCCTCCACTTT. Translation: CASSLGDSNSPLHF.

V and J are TRBV6-5 and TRBJ1-5; D is possibly TRBD1 (6 bases). The CDR3 length is 14 residues. Trimming stripped 5 bases from V and 2 bases from J, with 10 bases between. Germline CDR1 reads MNHEY; CDR2 reads SVGAGI. CDR3 sequence (DNA): TGTGCCAGCAGTCCGACAGGTCGCAATCAGCCCCAGCATTTT. Its translation is CASSPTGRNQPQHF.

This chain joins TRBV28 and TRBJ1-6; 8 nucleotides line up with TRBD1. The CDR3 loop spans 14 amino acids. Germline V lookup: CDR1 MDHEN, CDR2 SYDVKM. Trimming took 3 bases from V and 10 from J; bases not matched to a gene: 5. Here the CDR3 reads CASSLTGAESPLHF. Written as DNA, the CDR3 is TGTGCCAGCAGTTTGACAGGGGCGGAATCACCCCTCCACTTT. The variable domain in full, with the rest retrieved from reference TRBV28 and TRBJ1-6, is DVKVTQSSRYLVKRTGEKVFLECVQDMDHENMFWYRQDPGLGLRLIYFSYDVKMKEKGDIPEGYSVSREKKERFSLILESASTNQTSMYLCASSLTGAESPLHFGNGTRLTVT.

The gene calls are TRBV3-1 (or the pseudogene TRBV3-2) and TRBJ1-3; maybe TRBD1 (6 bases). CDR1 and CDR2 (germline): LGHDT, YNNKEL (reference sequence). Deletions cut 4 bases from V and 8 bases from J, with 15 bases between. This CDR3 contains 14 residues. The DNA of the CDR3 is TGTGCCAGCAGCCGGAATGGGGGGGCAGACACCATATATTTT. Translation: CASSRNGGADTIYF.

The chain links TRBV24-1 to TRBJ2-1; TRBD2 aligns across 11 bases. Germline CDR1 reads KGHDR; CDR2 reads SFDVKD. V dropped 4 bases and J dropped 6; count of bases not matched to a gene: 4. The CDR3 consists of 15 residues. CDR3 residues: CATSDLGLAANEQFF. The CDR3 DNA reads TGTGCCACCAGTGACTTGGGACTAGCGGCCAATGAGCAGTTCTTC.